This entry describes one T cell receptor beta chain. What it recognizes is unknown. The data originate from a study of T cells in Graves' hyperthyroidism and ophthalmopathy. Looking at the study overall: Specimen type is peripheral blood, collected at initial diagnosis prior to any treatment.

Findings and limits, study-wide: Before onset, ophthalmopathy was predicted by the model a median roughly 6.8 months earlier. Also found in blood were most expanded thyroid clonotypes above 0.001.

CDR3 length: 16 amino acids. Germline CDR1 SGDLS, CDR2 YYNGEE. V shed 4 bases, J shed 5 bases, and the junction held 15 bases outside the gene matches. Amplification of TCR beta CDR3 regions used RNA as the template. First-round RT-PCR targeting the TCR CDR3 was performed with the HTBI primer set. TCRdb itself ran the multiplex PCR reads through MiXCR, one entry per CDR3 protein. The sample contains 300,000 to 500,000 distinct CDR3 sequences, around 14% of which appear only once. From more than 8 ml of fresh peripheral blood, PBMCs were isolated. J is TRBJ2-7 and V is TRBV9, with TRBD2 matching over 7 bases. The receptor comes from a woman in her twenties or thirties with Graves' hyperthyroidism. Sequenced material: blood. The DNA of the CDR3 is TGTGCCAGCAGCCCCCAATTGAATGCGGGAGAGGACGAGCAGTACTTC. Protein product: CASSPQLNAGEDEQYF.